A selection of T cell receptor beta chains follows, all from one sample in a study of beta chain features in type 1 diabetes. Data came from immunoSEQ multiplex PCR; TCRdb stores just in-frame clones and leaves some out. This repertoire shows hundreds of thousands of clones, approximately 8.2% found once; its top ten account for less than 0.45%. Material for sequencing was central memory CD4+ T cells from blood. The receptors shown here come from a woman between 18 and 30 years old in good health. Both conserved end residues are part of each CDR3. The D gene is left open where the match is weak. Clone size is given for some rows only: seen once, a few or many times, or a class if the clone is expanded.

>14|TRBJ1-1|NA|NA|TRBV18
CASSPQGLNTEAFF
TGTGCCAGCTCACCACAGGGCTTAAACACTGAAGCTTTCTTT
>14|TRBJ2-2|NA|NA|TRBV7-2
CASSPRTFTGELFF
TGTGCCAGCAGCCCCCGGACATTTACCGGGGAGCTGTTTTTT
>15|TRBJ2-1|NA|NA|TRBV18
CASSRDYRSYNEQFF
TGTGCCAGCTCACGAGACTACCGCTCCTACAATGAGCAGTTCTTC
>16|TRBJ2-7|NA|TRBD2|TRBV19
CASSSLGLAGHYEQYF
TGTGCCAGTAGTAGTCTGGGACTAGCGGGTCACTACGAGCAGTACTTC
>15|TRBJ2-5|NA|NA|TRBV9
CASSVNGEAVETQYF
TGTGCCAGCAGCGTAAATGGAGAGGCGGTCGAGACCCAGTACTTC
>14|TRBJ1-5|NA|NA|TRBV6-6
CAISGSGGNQPQHF
TGTGCCATCAGTGGAAGTGGGGGCAATCAGCCCCAGCATTTT
>13|TRBJ1-5|NA|TRBD1|TRBV19
CASTRQGAQPQHF
TGTGCCAGTACCCGACAGGGGGCTCAGCCCCAGCATTTT
>14|TRBJ2-5|few|NA|TRBV5-1
CASSSGQPQETQYF
TGCGCCAGCAGCTCAGGACAGCCTCAAGAGACCCAGTACTTC
>13|TRBJ2-1|few|NA|TRBV28
CASRSTGYNEQFF
TGTGCCAGCCGGAGCACGGGTTACAATGAGCAGTTCTTC
>13|TRBJ2-1|few|TRBD2|TRBV5-4
CACGGLAGNEQFF
TGTGCCTGCGGGGGACTAGCGGGGAATGAGCAGTTCTTC
>14|TRBJ2-1|NA|TRBD2|TRBV9
CASSPQRGGYEQFF
TGTGCCAGCAGCCCGCAGCGGGGGGGCTATGAGCAGTTCTTC
>16|TRBJ2-1|NA|NA|TRBV18
CASSPGATNSYNEQFF
TGTGCCAGCTCACCCGGAGCGACGAACTCCTACAATGAGCAGTTCTTC
>16|TRBJ2-1|few|TRBD1|TRBV5-1
CASSRATGTEYNEQFF
TGCGCCAGCAGCAGGGCCACCGGGACAGAATACAATGAGCAGTTCTTC
>15|TRBJ2-3|few|TRBD2|TRBV6-5
CASRRTRWRTDTQYF
TGTGCCAGCAGGCGGACTAGGTGGAGGACAGATACGCAGTATTTT
>16|TRBJ2-1|NA|TRBD2|TRBV15
CATSRDLSSGRNEQFF
TGTGCCACCAGCAGAGATTTGTCTAGCGGCCGCAATGAGCAGTTCTTC
>16|TRBJ2-3|few|NA|TRBV9
CASSVYPDWNTDTQYF
TGTGCCAGCAGCGTATATCCGGATTGGAACACAGATACGCAGTATTTT
>15|TRBJ2-5|NA|TRBD2|TRBV7-9
CASSLGGLEMETQYF
TGTGCCAGCAGCTTAGGGGGACTAGAGATGGAGACCCAGTACTTC
>12|TRBJ2-7|few|NA|TRBV6-5
CASSWDIYEQYF
TGTGCCAGCAGCTGGGACATCTACGAGCAGTACTTC
>10|TRBJ2-7|few|NA|TRBV7-2
CASSQDEQYF
TGCGCCAGCAGCCAAGACGAGCAGTACTTC
>16|TRBJ1-4|NA|TRBD1|TRBV9
CASSASPTGTNEKLFF
TGTGCCAGCAGCGCATCGCCGACAGGGACTAATGAAAAACTGTTTTTT
>15|TRBJ1-1|many|TRBD1|TRBV5-6
CASSPLQGALAEAFF
TGTGCCAGCAGCCCATTACAGGGGGCGTTAGCTGAAGCTTTCTTT
>13|TRBJ1-4|NA|NA|TRBV15
CATSSNAGEKLFF
TGTGCCACCAGCAGTAACGCGGGGGAAAAACTGTTTTTT
>12|TRBJ1-2|few|TRBD1|TRBV6-6
CASSWDSDGYTF
TGTGCCAGCAGTTGGGACAGTGACGGCTACACCTTC
>15|TRBJ2-2|many|TRBD2|TRBV5-1
CASSLAAGVFRELFF
TGCGCCAGCAGCTTGGCAGCGGGAGTTTTCCGGGAGCTGTTTTTT
>13|TRBJ2-7|few|NA|TRBV15
CATSRDPSYEQYF
TGTGCCACCAGCAGAGATCCTTCCTACGAGCAGTACTTC
>15|TRBJ1-4|few|NA|TRBV25-1
CASSESGRGGEKLFF
TGTGCCAGCAGTGAATCTGGCAGGGGCGGGGAAAAACTGTTTTTT
>13|TRBJ1-2|NA|NA|TRBV6-6
CASSYKGNYGYTF
TGTGCCAGCAGTTACAAGGGGAACTATGGCTACACCTTC
>13|TRBJ2-7|few|NA|TRBV19
CASSIQGPDEQYF
TGTGCCAGTAGTATACAGGGTCCTGACGAGCAGTACTTC
>15|TRBJ2-5|few|TRBD2|TRBV7-6
CASSLMTSGKETQYF
TGTGCCAGCAGCTTAATGACTAGCGGGAAAGAGACCCAGTACTTC
>14|TRBJ2-7|few|NA|TRBV5-1
CASSFQGPPYEQYF
TGCGCCAGCAGCTTCCAAGGTCCTCCCTACGAGCAGTACTTC
>9|TRBJ2-7|NA|NA|TRBV19
CASTSEQYF
TGTGCCAGTACAAGCGAGCAGTACTTC
>15|TRBJ2-1|NA|TRBD2|TRBV7-2
CASSSSGRAYNEQFF
TGTGCCAGCAGTAGTAGCGGGAGGGCCTACAATGAGCAGTTCTTC
>13|TRBJ2-1|NA|NA|TRBV2
CASIDGPYNEQFF
TGTGCCAGCATTGACGGACCCTACAATGAGCAGTTCTTC
>19|TRBJ2-3|few|TRBD2|TRBV7-8
CASSPSRLAGGPSTDTQYF
TGTGCCAGCAGCCCCTCTCGGTTAGCGGGAGGGCCGAGCACAGATACGCAGTATTTT
>13|TRBJ2-5|few|TRBD2|TRBV7-9
CASGVGRAETQYF
TGTGCCAGCGGGGTCGGGAGGGCAGAGACCCAGTACTTC
>18|TRBJ2-2|NA|TRBD2|TRBV5-8
CASSPASGSRRGPGELFF
TGTGCCAGCAGCCCCGCCAGCGGGAGCCGTCGGGGTCCCGGGGAGCTGTTTTTT
>15|TRBJ2-1|NA|TRBD2|TRBV28
CASSAGGGSYNEQFF
TGTGCCAGCAGCGCGGGGGGAGGCTCCTACAATGAGCAGTTCTTC
>15|TRBJ2-7|NA|NA|TRBV11-2
CASSSHRDTLYEQYF
TGTGCCAGCAGCTCCCACCGGGACACCTTATACGAGCAGTACTTC
>13|TRBJ2-7|few|NA|TRBV4-2
CASSQVGGNEQYF
TGTGCCAGCAGCCAAGTTGGAGGTAACGAGCAGTACTTC
>16|TRBJ1-2|few|NA|TRBV6-5
CASSYSRDTTNYGYTF
TGTGCCAGCAGTTACTCCCGGGACACCACTAACTATGGCTACACCTTC
>12|TRBJ2-5|few|NA|TRBV6-5
CASSWAGETQYF
TGTGCCAGCAGTTGGGCCGGGGAGACCCAGTACTTC
>14|TRBJ1-4|few|NA|TRBV6-5
CASSRQATNEKLFF
TGTGCCAGCAGCCGACAAGCAACTAATGAAAAACTGTTTTTT
>14|TRBJ2-3|few|NA|TRBV11-2
CASSYTRVSDTQYF
TGTGCCAGCAGTTACACTAGGGTTTCAGATACGCAGTATTTT
>18|TRBJ1-1|NA|TRBD1|TRBV5-1
CASSSAGTGGSMGTEAFF
TGCGCCAGCAGCTCGGCCGGGACAGGGGGCTCCATGGGAACTGAAGCTTTCTTT
>14|TRBJ2-3|NA|TRBD2|TRBV7-2
CASSPGLASDTQYF
TGTGCCAGCAGTCCCGGACTAGCGTCAGATACGCAGTATTTT
>16|TRBJ1-5|NA|NA|TRBV18
CASSPPSGGPMASQHF
TGTGCCAGCTCACCACCGTCCGGGGGCCCCATGGCGTCCCAGCATTTT
>15|TRBJ2-1|NA|TRBD2|TRBV4-1
CASSPGLAAYNEQFF
TGCGCCAGCAGCCCGGGGCTAGCGGCCTACAATGAGCAGTTCTTC
>11|TRBJ2-7|NA|NA|TRBV6-1
CASLRSYEQYF
TGTGCCAGTCTGAGATCCTACGAGCAGTACTTC
>12|TRBJ2-7|many|NA|TRBV18
CASSREQDKQYF
TGTGCCAGCTCGCGAGAACAGGACAAGCAGTACTTC
>15|TRBJ1-6|few|NA|TRBV15
CATSRDLGRGSPLHF
TGTGCCACCAGCAGAGATCTTGGGCGGGGGTCACCCCTCCACTTT
>14|TRBJ2-6|few|NA|TRBV7-3
CASSQSSGANVLTF
TGTGCCAGCAGCCAAAGCTCTGGGGCCAACGTCCTGACTTTC
>16|TRBJ2-2|few|TRBD2|TRBV18
CASSPVLAGNTGELFF
TGTGCCAGCTCACCAGTTCTAGCGGGCAACACCGGGGAGCTGTTTTTT
>14|TRBJ2-2|NA|NA|TRBV9
CASSSRSGTGELFF
TGTGCCAGCAGCTCCCGCAGCGGCACCGGGGAGCTGTTTTTT
>14|TRBJ2-7|NA|TRBD1|TRBV15
CATSRGQDSYEQYF
TGTGCCACCAGCAGGGGACAGGACTCCTACGAGCAGTACTTC
>14|TRBJ1-4|few|NA|TRBV7-2
CASSPQVGEEKLFF
TGTGCCAGCAGCCCCCAGGTTGGAGAAGAAAAACTGTTTTTT